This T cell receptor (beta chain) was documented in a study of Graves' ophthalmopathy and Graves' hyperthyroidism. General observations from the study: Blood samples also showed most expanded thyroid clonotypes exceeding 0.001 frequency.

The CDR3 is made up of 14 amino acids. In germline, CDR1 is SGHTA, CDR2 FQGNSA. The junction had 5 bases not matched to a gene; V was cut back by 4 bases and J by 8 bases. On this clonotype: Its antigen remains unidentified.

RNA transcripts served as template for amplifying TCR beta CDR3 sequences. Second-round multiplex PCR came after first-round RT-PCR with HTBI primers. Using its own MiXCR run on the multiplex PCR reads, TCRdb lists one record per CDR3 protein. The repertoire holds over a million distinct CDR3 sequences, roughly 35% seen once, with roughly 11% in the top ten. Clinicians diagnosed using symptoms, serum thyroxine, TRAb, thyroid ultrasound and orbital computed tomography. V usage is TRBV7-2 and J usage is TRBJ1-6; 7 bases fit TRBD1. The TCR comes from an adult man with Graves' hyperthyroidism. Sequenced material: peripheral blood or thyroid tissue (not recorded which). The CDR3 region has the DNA TGTGCCAGCAGCTCTCCGACAGGGTATTCACCCCTCCACTTT. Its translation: CASSSPTGYSPLHF.